The 21 T cell receptor beta chains given below trace back to one sample, sequenced in a study of T-cell memory formation after mild COVID-19. TCRdb processed the 5' RACE reads anew with MiXCR; each CDR3 protein has one entry. The profile shows roughly 280,000 distinct CDR3 sequences, roughly 8% of them singletons. The sample taken for sequencing was PBMCs or a T cell subset sorted from them (not recorded which). Source of these receptors: a man aged 18-30 years who had mild COVID-19 (a few samples of this study predate the infection). Cell type and time point are not known.

This clonotype was detected ten times or more. This sequence joins TRBV5-1 and TRBJ1-5, with a tentative D call TRBD1 (5 bases). Germline CDR1 SGHRS, CDR2 YFSETQ. The CDR3 runs to 15 residues. Trimming took off 0 bases at V and 1 base at J, with 8 bases between the two ends. CDR3 residues: CASSLVGGSNQPQHF. The CDR3 DNA reads as TGCGCCAGCAGCTTGGTGGGGGGAAGCAATCAGCCCCAGCATTTT.

Only a few counts were recorded for this clonotype. The chain has TRBV7-2 and TRBJ1-3, with D hard to call. The CDR3 runs 14 residues. V was clipped by 5 bases and J by 2 bases, with 10 bases between them. Per the germline V gene, CDR1 is SGHTA and CDR2 is FQGNSA. This chain's CDR3 is CASSAQATGNTIYF. CDR3 coding DNA: TGTGCCAGCAGCGCCCAGGCTACTGGAAACACCATATATTTT.

As concerns this clonotype: Relative to the germline gene, one junction end is altered; a read error may explain this. The chain is built from TRBV15 and TRBJ1-3; no clear D gene. The CDR3 loop spans 16 amino acids. CDR1 is LNHNV and CDR2 is YYDKDF in the germline V gene (reference sequence). CDR3 amino acids: CATSPLMTSSGNTIYF. The CDR3 DNA reads TGTGCAACCAGCCCTCTCATGACAAGCTCTGGAAACACCATATATTTT. The full variable domain, with the rest looked up from reference TRBV15 and TRBJ1-3, is DAMVIQNPRYQVTQFGKPVTLSCSQTLNHNVMYWYQQKSSQAPKLLFHYYDKDFNNEADTPDNFQSRRPNTSFCFLDIRSPGLGDTAMYLCATSPLMTSSGNTIYFGEGSWLTVV.

The chain employs TRBV19 and TRBJ2-3, with D possibly being TRBD1 (5 bases). V was shortened by 7 bases and J by 2 bases, with 13 bases between the two germline ends. CDR3 length: 14 amino acids. The germline V gene has CDR1 LNHDA and CDR2 SQIVND (reference sequence). The CDR3 DNA sequence: TGTGCCAGTACCCAGGGCTGGAACACAGATACGCAGTATTTT. Encoded protein: CASTQGWNTDTQYF.

The gene calls are TRBV7-9 and TRBJ2-2, with 7 nucleotides matching TRBD2. Germline V CDR1 and CDR2: SEHNR, FQNEAQ (reference sequence). The CDR3 is made up of 15 amino acids. The J segment lost 4 bases and the V segment lost 5 bases, leaving 7 bases of the junction unmatched. CDR3 coding DNA: TGTGCCAGCAGCCCGGGACTATATGTCACCGGGGAGCTGTTTTTT. Its translation is CASSPGLYVTGELFF.

J is TRBJ1-2 and V is TRBV6-5; 7 nucleotides match TRBD1. V lost 9 bases, J lost 8 bases, and 12 bases stayed unmatched. CDR3 size: 13 residues. CDR1 and CDR2 from the germline V gene are MNHEY and SVGAGI. CDR3 sequence reads: CASSDRVYRGYTF. DNA for the CDR3: TGTGCCAGTTCTGACAGGGTTTATCGCGGCTACACCTTC.

This clonotype was seen a few times. The chain has TRBV7-8 and TRBJ2-5; 12 bases are a match to TRBD2. The junction had 10 bases not matched to a gene; V was cut back by 2 bases and J by 3 bases. The CDR3 totals 18 residues. Germline CDR1 and CDR2: SGHVS and FQNEAQ. CDR3 sequence reads: CASSLWASGGAGEETQYF. The CDR3 bases are TGTGCCAGCAGCTTATGGGCTAGCGGGGGGGCCGGGGAAGAGACCCAGTACTTC.

The rearrangement joins TRBV20-1 to TRBJ2-5; 10 bases are shared with TRBD2. Germline V gene lookup returns CDR1 DFQATT and CDR2 SNEGSKA (reference sequence). The CDR3 consists of 14 residues. V lost 7 bases and J lost 5; bases outside the gene matches: 10. The DNA of the CDR3 is TGCAGTGTCATAGCCCTAGCGGGGGAGGAGACCCAGTACTTC. Translating gives CSVIALAGEETQYF.

This clonotype appeared many times. This rearrangement joins TRBV4-3 to TRBJ1-1, with TRBD1 identical over 9 bases. Trimming cost V 4 bases and J 0 bases; bases outside gene matches: 3. Germline V gene sequence: CDR1 LGHNA, CDR2 YSLEER. The CDR3 is 15 residues long. Here the CDR3 reads CASSPGQGMNTEAFF. CDR3 DNA sequence: TGCGCCAGCAGCCCCGGACAGGGGATGAACACTGAAGCTTTCTTT.

This clonotype has at least ten counts. This chain links TRBV9 with TRBJ1-6; TRBD1 aligns across 7 bases. The germline V gene encodes CDR1 SGDLS and CDR2 YYNGEE. The CDR3 sequence is 13 residues long. With 4 bases clipped from V and 10 bases from J, the junction kept 5 bases outside the gene matches. The DNA of the CDR3 is TGTGCCAGCAGCTACGGGACAGCCTCACCCCTCCACTTT. Its translation: CASSYGTASPLHF.

This clonotype came up many times. The CDR3 loop is CASSPEGYGYTF. CDR3 coding DNA: TGTGCCAGCTCACCCGAGGGCTATGGCTACACCTTC. The chain is built from TRBV11-2 and TRBJ1-2; D gene unclear. The CDR3 runs 12 residues. CDR1 SGHAT and CDR2 FQNNGV come from the germline V gene. The V end was cut by 8 bases, the J end by 4 bases, with 11 bases between.

Many counts were recorded for this clonotype. V and J are TRBV18 and TRBJ1-2; 7 bases fit TRBD1. Germline loops: CDR1 KGHSH, CDR2 LQKENI. The CDR3 has 13 residues. The V gene end was trimmed by 5 bases and the J gene end by 2 bases; junction bases not matched to a gene: 2. In DNA form, the CDR3 reads TGTGCCAGCTCAGTGGGACAGAACTATGGCTACACCTTC. This sequence encodes CASSVGQNYGYTF.

The CDR3 DNA reads TGTGCCAGCAGTTTATCGGTCATTGGGGGCGCTTTCCAAGAGACCCAGTACTTC. Translating gives CASSLSVIGGAFQETQYF. V gene TRBV27 combines with J gene TRBJ2-5; a weak D match, TRBD1 (6 bases). CDR3 length: 18 residues. Between the trimmed V and J ends, which lost 0 bases and 1 base, there was a span of 18 bases. Germline CDR1 MNHEY, CDR2 SMNVEV (reference sequence).

This clonotype was seen a handful of times. V is TRBV7-9 and J is TRBJ2-2, with 7 bases identical to TRBD2. The CDR3 is made up of 12 amino acids. Germline V gene lookup returns CDR1 SEHNR and CDR2 FQNEAQ (reference sequence). J gave up 6 bases and V 8 bases, and 3 bases lay outside the gene matches. CDR3 protein: CASPGGSGELFF. In nucleotides, the CDR3 is TGTGCCAGCCCGGGAGGTTCCGGGGAGCTGTTTTTT.

For the CDR3, the DNA is TGTGCCAGCAGCTCCATCCCCTACGAGCAGTACTTC. Protein sequence: CASSSIPYEQYF. The chain links TRBV7-2 to TRBJ2-7, with D unresolved. This CDR3 contains 12 residues. Germline V gene sequence: CDR1 SGHTA, CDR2 FQGNSA. The V gene lost 4 bases and the J gene lost 2 bases, with 6 bases spanning the gap.

The chain couples TRBV7-2 to TRBJ2-5; 7 nucleotides match TRBD2. The germline CDR1 and CDR2 sequences are SGHTA and FQGNSA. This CDR3 region has 15 residues. V shed 2 bases, J shed 0 bases, and the junction held 3 bases outside the gene matches. The CDR3 spells CASSLYTSDQETQYF. CDR3 sequence (DNA): TGTGCCAGCAGCTTATACACTAGCGACCAAGAGACCCAGTACTTC.

This clonotype was counted ten times or more. The CDR3 reads CASRISGGAIREQFF. The CDR3 DNA follows: TGTGCCAGCAGGATAAGCGGGGGGGCCATTCGAGAGCAGTTCTTC. The chain links TRBV12-3 or TRBV12-4 to TRBJ2-1; 10 bases align to TRBD2. Losses at the gene ends were 6 bases for V and 10 bases for J; bases not matched to a gene: 12. CDR3 length: 15 residues.

This clonotype turned up a few times. The chain uses TRBV18 and TRBJ2-1; no clear D. The CDR3 spans 14 residues. V lost 1 base and J lost 4, with 8 bases in between. CDR1 and CDR2 from the germline V gene are KGHSH and LQKENI. The CDR3 here is CASSPREVYNEQFF. For the CDR3, the DNA is TGTGCCAGCTCACCACGTGAAGTTTACAATGAGCAGTTCTTC.

The gene calls are TRBV7-9 and TRBJ1-4; 9 bases align to TRBD1. CDR1 is SEHNR and CDR2 is FQNEAQ in the germline V gene (reference sequence). CDR3 size: 17 residues. J was trimmed by 2 bases and V by 3 bases; bases with no gene match: 7. Written as DNA, the CDR3 is TGTGCCAGCAGCTTTTGGACAGGGGAAACGACTAATGAAAAACTGTTTTTT. This sequence encodes CASSFWTGETTNEKLFF. Using reference TRBV7-9 and TRBJ1-4 for the parts outside the CDR3, the full variable domain is DTGVSQNPRHKITKRGQNVTFRCDPISEHNRLYWYRQTLGQGPEFLTYFQNEAQLEKSRLLSDRFSAERPKGSFSTLEIQRTEQGDSAMYLCASSFWTGETTNEKLFFGSGTQLSVL.

The chain joins TRBV20-1 to TRBJ2-7; D might be TRBD2 (6 bases). V shed 1 base and J shed 5 bases, with 24 bases lying between them. The CDR3 runs 17 residues. Germline V gene data show CDR1 as DFQATT and CDR2 as SNEGSKA (reference sequence). CDR3: CSARVSLGGAFHHEQYF. CDR3 DNA: TGCAGTGCTAGAGTGAGCCTGGGAGGAGCCTTTCACCACGAGCAGTACTTC.

This clonotype was counted ten times or more. This chain links TRBV7-2 with TRBJ2-1; D might be TRBD1 (6 bases). The germline V gene encodes CDR1 SGHTA and CDR2 FQGNSA. V was trimmed by 5 bases and J by 4 bases, leaving 18 bases between them. CDR3 length: 16 amino acids. In DNA, the CDR3 is TGTGCCAGCAGCCCCCTGGGGGCCCGATATTACAATGAGCAGTTCTTC. Translating gives CASSPLGARYYNEQFF.